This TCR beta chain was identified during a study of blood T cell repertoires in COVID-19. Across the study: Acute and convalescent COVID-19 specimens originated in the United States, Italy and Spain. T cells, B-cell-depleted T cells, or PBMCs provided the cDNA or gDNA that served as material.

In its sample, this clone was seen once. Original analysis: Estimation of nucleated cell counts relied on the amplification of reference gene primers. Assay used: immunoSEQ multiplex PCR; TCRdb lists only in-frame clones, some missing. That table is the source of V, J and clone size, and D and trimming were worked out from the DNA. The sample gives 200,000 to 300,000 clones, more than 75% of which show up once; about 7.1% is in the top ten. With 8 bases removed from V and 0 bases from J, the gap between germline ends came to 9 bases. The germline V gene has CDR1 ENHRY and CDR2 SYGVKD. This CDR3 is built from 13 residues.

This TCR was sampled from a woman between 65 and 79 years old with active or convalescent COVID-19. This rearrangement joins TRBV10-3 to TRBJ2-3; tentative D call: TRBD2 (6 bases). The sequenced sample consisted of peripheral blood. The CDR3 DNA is TGTGCCATCGGAGCGGGCAGCACAGATACGCAGTATTTT. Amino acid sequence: CAIGAGSTDTQYF.